This T cell receptor beta chain originates from a study of beta chain features in type 1 diabetes. The V and J ends lost 1 base and 4 bases respectively, with 10 bases between them. The V gene's germline CDR1 is SGHVS and CDR2 FNYEAQ. The CDR3 consists of 14 residues. This clone was picked up a small number of times. Investigators reverse transcribed all isolated RNA, so they sequenced expressed TCRB transcripts. Produced via immunoSEQ multiplex PCR; TCRdb's table is partial and in-frame only. The table lists 250,000 to 300,000 clones, 8% of them singletons, with roughly 1% in the top ten. The sequenced sample was central memory CD4+ T cells from blood. This TCR was sampled from a woman under 30 in good health. The V and J genes are TRBV7-6 and TRBJ1-1, with D maybe TRBD1 (5 bases). In DNA, the CDR3 is TGTGCCAGCAGCTTAGTTTCAGGGACCACTGAAGCTTTCTTT. It yields the protein CASSLVSGTTEAFF.